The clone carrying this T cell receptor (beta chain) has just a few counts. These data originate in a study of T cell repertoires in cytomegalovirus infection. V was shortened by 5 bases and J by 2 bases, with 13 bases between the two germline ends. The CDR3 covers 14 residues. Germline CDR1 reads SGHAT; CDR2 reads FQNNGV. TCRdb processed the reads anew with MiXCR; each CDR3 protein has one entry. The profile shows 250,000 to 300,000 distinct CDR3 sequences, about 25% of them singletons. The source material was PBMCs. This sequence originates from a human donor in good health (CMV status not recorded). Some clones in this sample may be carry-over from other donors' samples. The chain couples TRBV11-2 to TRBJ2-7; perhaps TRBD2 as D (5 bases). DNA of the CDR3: TGTGCCAGCAGCCGGAGGACTTCAGCCTACGAGCAGTACTTC. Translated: CASSRRTSAYEQYF.